These T cell receptor beta chains were read from a single sample in a study of long-term antiretroviral therapy in people with HIV. The assay was immunoSEQ multiplex PCR, and TCRdb's table has in-frame clones only and misses some. The repertoire holds over 40,000 clones, less than 95% seen once, with less than 2.5% in the top ten. The sample consisted of unsorted PBMCs, taken 9.2 years after starting antiretroviral therapy. The receptors were sampled from a man younger than 40 with HIV. Each CDR3 is given with its conserved first and last residue. A D gene is named only where the DNA matches it firmly. Expanded clones get a size class; other rows say once, few or many, or leave the size out.

-,TRBV5-4,-,TRBJ2-5,CASSGGEETQYF
-,TRBV10-2,TRBD2,TRBJ2-7,CASSPSGVAQYF
-,TRBV28,-,TRBJ1-5,CASVGPGHPGGAQHF
-,TRBV11-2,-,TRBJ1-5,CASSRQVNQPQHF
-,TRBV7-3,-,TRBJ2-3,CASSLVASTDTQYF
-,TRBV7-9,-,TRBJ1-2,CASSLVGSWGYTF
-,TRBV4-1,-,TRBJ1-2,CASSQGGQGGYGYTF
once,TRBV11-2,-,TRBJ2-7,CASSLGHSSYEQYF
-,TRBV2,-,TRBJ1-6,CASSFDTYNSPLHF
-,TRBV5-6,-,TRBJ1-2,CASSLVGGRNYGYTF
-,TRBV7-9,TRBD1,TRBJ1-6,CASSLRQGRNSPLHF
-,TRBV7-2,-,TRBJ1-2,CASSHSYEINYGYTF
-,TRBV7-8,TRBD2,TRBJ2-7,CASSSGTSYEQYF
-,TRBV19,-,TRBJ1-5,CASSIQYAQPQHF
-,TRBV5-1,-,TRBJ1-4,CASSFRGLDEKLFF
-,TRBV5-4,-,TRBJ1-3,CAFGGLTGNTIYF
-,TRBV9,-,TRBJ1-1,CASSVVSGNTEAFF
-,TRBV19,-,TRBJ1-1,CASRGRRGALNTEAFF
-,TRBV7-9,-,TRBJ1-1,CASSLEMGGYTEAFF
-,TRBV5-1,TRBD1,TRBJ2-4,CASSLGGQGWELAKNIQYF